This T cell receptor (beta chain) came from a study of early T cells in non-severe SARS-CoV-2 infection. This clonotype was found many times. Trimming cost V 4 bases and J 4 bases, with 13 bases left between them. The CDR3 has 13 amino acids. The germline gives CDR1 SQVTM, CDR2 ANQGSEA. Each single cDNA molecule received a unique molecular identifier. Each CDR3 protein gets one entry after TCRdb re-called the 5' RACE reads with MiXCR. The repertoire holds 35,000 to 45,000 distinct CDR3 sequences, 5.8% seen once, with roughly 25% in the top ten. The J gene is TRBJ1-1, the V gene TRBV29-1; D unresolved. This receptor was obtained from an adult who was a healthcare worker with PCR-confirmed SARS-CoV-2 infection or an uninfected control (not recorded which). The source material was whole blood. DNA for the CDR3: TGCAGCGTTGTGGGCCCATGGTCCACTGAAGCTTTCTTT. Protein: CSVVGPWSTEAFF.